The 28 T cell receptor beta chains below were found in one sample sequenced in a study of cytomegalovirus exposure and HLA in healthy donors. PCR used 60 Vbeta primers and 13 Jbeta primers. TCRdb's copy holds only in-frame clones and misses some; the assay was immunoSEQ multiplex PCR. The table has some 140,000 clones, about 68% seen once. Material: PBMCs. Receptor source: a human donor in good health.

In regard to this clone: Compared with germline, one end of the junction differs, possibly owing to a read error. V gene TRBV14 combines with J gene TRBJ2-4; 10 positions match TRBD2. In germline, CDR1 is SGHDN, CDR2 FVKESK. This CDR3 comprises 16 residues. CDR3 in DNA: TGTGCCAGCAGCAAAGAGGGACTAGCGTATAAAAACATTCAGTACTTC. Its translation: CASSKEGLAYKNIQYF.

The CDR3 here is CASSPLRDTGELFF. The CDR3 DNA reads as TGTGCCAGCAGTCCCCTGAGAGACACCGGGGAGCTGTTTTTT. V usage is TRBV6-9 and J usage is TRBJ2-2; no definite D call. Trimming stripped 5 bases from V and 3 bases from J, with 10 bases between. CDR1 is MNHGY, CDR2 SVAAGI, per germline. The CDR3 consists of 14 residues.

This chain uses TRBV18 with TRBJ2-3; D remains ambiguous. CDR1 is KGHSH, CDR2 LQKENI, per germline. V lost 3 bases and J 2 bases, leaving 12 bases between the germline ends. The CDR3 contains 15 residues. CDR3 amino acids: CASSPDWSVTDTQYF. The CDR3 DNA reads TGTGCCAGCTCACCCGACTGGTCTGTCACAGATACGCAGTATTTT.

This chain joins TRBV6-4 and TRBJ2-3, with a tentative D call TRBD2 (7 bases). The CDR3 has 19 amino acids. Germline V gene sequence: CDR1 MRHNA, CDR2 SNTAGT. Trimming removed 7 bases from V and 4 bases from J, with 30 bases in between. The DNA of the CDR3 is TGTGCCAGCACTCCTCACCGAGGGGGGGGGCCGGAGGGTGCAGATACGCAGTATTTT. Encoded protein: CASTPHRGGGPEGADTQYF.

About this clone itself: At one of its ends the junction is not consistent with the germline gene, which may arise from a read error. The chain has TRBV11-2 and TRBJ1-2; 7 bases are shared with TRBD1. This CDR3 has 13 residues. The germline V gene encodes CDR1 SGHAT and CDR2 FQNNGV. CDR3 DNA sequence: TGTGCCAGCAGCACTGACAGGGCGACTGGCAACATCTTC. Its translation: CASSTDRATGNIF.

The CDR3 nucleotides read TGTGCCAGCAGGACGGACAGGGAAGACTACGAGCAGTACTTC. Translation gives CASRTDREDYEQYF. The chain uses TRBV6-1 and TRBJ2-7; TRBD1 matches at 8 bases. Germline CDR1 reads MNHNS; CDR2 reads SASEGT. There are 14 residues in the CDR3. V lost 6 bases and J lost 3; bases outside the gene matches: 7.

A remark on this clone: At one of its ends the junction is not consistent with the germline gene, which may arise from a read error. The chain has TRBV15 and TRBJ1-1; no firm D call. Per the germline V gene, CDR1 is LNHNV and CDR2 is YYDKDF (reference sequence). The CDR3 sequence is 13 residues long. CDR3 nucleotides: TGTGCCACCAGCATACTCATGAACGCTGAAGCTTTCTTT. Translated, it gives CATSILMNAEAFF.

This clone was seen just once. CDR3 region: CASSPGQKTEAFF. CDR3 in DNA: TGTGCCAGCTCACCGGGACAGAAAACGGAAGCTTTCTTT. The chain links TRBV18 to TRBJ1-1, with 7 nucleotides matching TRBD1. The CDR3 totals 13 residues. The V segment lost 3 bases and the J segment 8 bases; nucleotides outside the gene matches: 6. Germline-derived CDR1 and CDR2 are KGHSH and LQKENI.

The CDR3 loop reads CASSSDGLAVVHNEQFF. Here the CDR3 DNA reads TGTGCCAGCAGTTCCGACGGACTAGCTGTTGTCCACAATGAGCAGTTCTTC. This sequence joins TRBV28 and TRBJ2-1; 8 bases line up with TRBD2. The CDR3 has 17 amino acids. Looked up from germline, CDR1 is MDHEN and CDR2 is SYDVKM. The V gene end was trimmed by 4 bases and the J gene end by 5 bases; junction bases not matched to a gene: 13.

The rearrangement uses TRBV5-6 and TRBJ2-7, with 9 positions matching TRBD1. Trimming cost V 4 bases and J 3 bases; bases outside gene matches: 2. This CDR3 has 13 residues. Germline V lookup: CDR1 SGHDT, CDR2 YYEEEE. CDR3 sequence (DNA): TGTGCCAGCAGCCGGGACAGGGACTACGAGCAGTACTTC. Translated, it gives CASSRDRDYEQYF.

The chain recombines TRBV6-1 with TRBJ2-4; TRBD2 agrees at 7 bases. J lost 6 bases, V lost 6 bases, and 8 bases had no gene match. CDR3 length: 14 residues. CDR1 and CDR2 from the germline V gene are MNHNS and SASEGT. DNA of the CDR3: TGTGCCAGCAGGCCGATGGGGGGGGGAAACATTCAGTACTTC. Translating it yields CASRPMGGGNIQYF.

The chain has TRBV6-1 and TRBJ1-5; possible D gene TRBD1, 6 bases. Looked up from germline, CDR1 is MNHNS and CDR2 is SASEGT. The V end was cut by 6 bases, the J end by 10 bases, with 13 bases between. The CDR3 length is 12 residues. The CDR3, as DNA: TGTGCCAGCAGCTCAAGGGGGGGTCCCCAGCATTTT. Residues: CASSSRGGPQHF.

The chain is built from TRBV2 and TRBJ2-2; TRBD1 matches at 7 bases. The CDR3 spans 15 residues. In germline, CDR1 is SNHLY, CDR2 FYNNEI. Losses at the gene ends were 4 bases for V and 5 bases for J; bases not matched to a gene: 7. The CDR3 sequence: CASSVRTGGTGELFF. The CDR3 DNA sequence: TGTGCCAGCAGTGTAAGGACAGGCGGGACCGGGGAGCTGTTTTTT.

This sequence joins TRBV5-4 and TRBJ1-1; D gene unclear. Trimming took off 0 bases at V and 1 base at J, with 10 bases between the two ends. This CDR3 comprises 15 residues. Germline V gene lookup returns CDR1 SGHNT and CDR2 YYREEE (reference sequence). In DNA form, the CDR3 reads TGTGCCAGCAGCTTGGACCCCCAGGCGAACACTGAAGCTTTCTTT. It translates to CASSLDPQANTEAFF.

This clone was seen a handful of times. This sample also contains other DNA sequences that code for the same CDR3. The chain is built from TRBV6-5 and TRBJ1-5, with D hard to call. Germline V gene sequence: CDR1 MNHEY, CDR2 SVGAGI. Trimming took 3 bases from V and 2 from J, leaving 8 bases between them. This CDR3 is 14 amino acids long. The CDR3 bases are TGTGCCAGCAGTTATCAGCGGGGCAATCAGCCCCAGCATTTT. Its translation: CASSYQRGNQPQHF.

This sequence joins TRBV7-6 and TRBJ2-5, with D perhaps TRBD2 (6 bases). The V gene's germline CDR1 is SGHVS and CDR2 FNYEAQ. The V gene lost 1 base and the J gene lost 2 bases, with 11 bases spanning the gap. The CDR3 is 15 residues long. This CDR3 is CASSLVDGRQETQYF. DNA of the CDR3: TGTGCCAGCAGCTTAGTTGACGGGAGACAAGAGACCCAGTACTTC.

The chain couples TRBV13 to TRBJ2-7; TRBD2 aligns across 10 bases. The germline gives CDR1 PRHDT, CDR2 FYEKMQ (reference sequence). With V trimmed by 0 bases and J by 7 bases, 9 bases remained unmatched. This CDR3 has 16 amino acids. CDR3 DNA sequence: TGTGCCAGCAGCTTAGGCCAGGGTAGCGGGAGGCCTGAGCAGTACTTC. It translates to CASSLGQGSGRPEQYF.

The gene calls are TRBV6-5 and TRBJ2-3; TRBD1 agrees at 11 bases. The trim removed 5 bases at V and 1 base at J, leaving 2 bases unmatched. Germline V lookup: CDR1 MNHEY, CDR2 SVGAGI. The CDR3 totals 15 residues. CDR3 protein: CASSGDRGGTDTQYF. The CDR3 coding sequence is TGTGCCAGCAGTGGGGACAGGGGGGGCACAGATACGCAGTATTTT.

V is TRBV5-4 and J is TRBJ2-3; 13 bases agree with TRBD2. This CDR3 is built from 16 residues. With V trimmed by 4 bases and J by 3 bases, 5 bases remained unmatched. Germline CDR1 and CDR2: SGHNT and YYREEE (reference sequence). This CDR3 reads CASSPRLAGGTDTQYF. CDR3 DNA sequence: TGTGCCAGCAGCCCAAGACTAGCGGGAGGTACAGATACGCAGTATTTT.

This chain joins TRBV6-5 and TRBJ2-1, with TRBD2 matching 7 bases. The J segment lost 3 bases and the V segment lost 7 bases, leaving 9 bases of the junction unmatched. Per germline, CDR1 MNHEY and CDR2 SVGAGI. The CDR3 length is 15 residues. The CDR3 loop reads CASTRRGDRYNEQFF. CDR3 in DNA: TGTGCCAGCACCCGTCGGGGGGACCGCTACAATGAGCAGTTCTTC.

This chain connects TRBV5-4 to TRBJ1-5; D not resolved. This CDR3 has 12 amino acids. The germline CDR1 and CDR2 sequences are SGHNT and YYREEE (reference sequence). The V and J ends lost 4 bases and 4 bases respectively, with 6 bases between them. In nucleotides, the CDR3 is TGTGCCAGCAGCCTACCTAATCAGCCCCAGCATTTT. It is translated as CASSLPNQPQHF.

Comments on this clone: In the same sample, other DNA sequences code for this CDR3. The CDR3: CASSSGQGETQYF. The CDR3 DNA follows: TGCGCCAGCAGCTCGGGACAGGGTGAGACCCAGTACTTC. The V and J genes are TRBV5-1 and TRBJ2-5; 9 nucleotides line up with TRBD1. The germline V gene has CDR1 SGHRS and CDR2 YFSETQ. The junction had 2 bases not matched to a gene; V was cut back by 3 bases and J by 5 bases. This CDR3 is 13 amino acids long.

This rearrangement joins TRBV10-3 to TRBJ2-3, with 10 bases matching TRBD2. Germline trimming cut 0 bases from V and 1 base from J; bases unmatched to any gene: 7. Germline loops: CDR1 ENHRY, CDR2 SYGVKD. The CDR3 is 18 residues long. CDR3 nucleotide sequence: TGTGCCATCAGTGAGTCGTCAGCGGGAGGGCCCGGCACAGATACGCAGTATTTT. Protein product: CAISESSAGGPGTDTQYF.

The chain is built from TRBV9 and TRBJ2-1; 7 bases are shared with TRBD2. This CDR3 has 13 amino acids. J was trimmed by 6 bases and V by 2 bases; bases with no gene match: 2. CDR1 and CDR2 from the germline V gene are SGDLS and YYNGEE. The CDR3 spells CASSVTGGNEQFF. The CDR3 DNA reads TGTGCCAGCAGCGTCACGGGGGGCAATGAGCAGTTCTTC. The full variable domain, completed using reference TRBV9 and TRBJ2-1, is DSGVTQTPKHLITATGQRVTLRCSPRSGDLSVYWYQQSLDQGLQFLIQYYNGEERAKGNILERFSAQQFPDLHSELNLSSLELGDSALYFCASSVTGGNEQFFGPGTRLTVL.

The sample holds a few counts of this clone. The chain has TRBV29-1 and TRBJ1-2; D is unresolved. CDR1 is SQVTM and CDR2 is ANQGSEA in the germline V gene. The CDR3 has 11 residues. The germline V and J ends were trimmed by 7 bases and 8 bases, with 14 bases remaining between them. Written as DNA, the CDR3 is TGCAGCGCGGGTGGCAGCGTGGGCTACACCTTC. As protein: CSAGGSVGYTF.

This clone has just one count. The chain joins TRBV4-1 to TRBJ2-3; D possibly corresponds to TRBD2 (5 bases). The length of the CDR3 is 12 residues. Germline CDR1 and CDR2: MGHRA and YSYEKL. Trimming left V 8 bases short and J 8 bases short, with 14 bases between. The CDR3, as DNA: TGCGCCAGCGGAACTAGAAGTCGTACGCAGTATTTT. Translation: CASGTRSRTQYF.

The chain is built from TRBV19 and TRBJ1-5; TRBD1 agrees at 11 bases. The trim removed 8 bases at V and 3 bases at J, leaving 9 bases unmatched. Germline V gives CDR1 LNHDA, CDR2 SQIVND (reference sequence). The CDR3 is 16 amino acids. The CDR3 coding sequence is TGTGCCAGTTCGGACAGGGGGCGTTTGCCCAATCAGCCCCAGCATTTT. This gives the protein CASSDRGRLPNQPQHF. Full variable domain (rest looked up from reference TRBV19 and TRBJ1-5): DGGITQSPKYLFRKEGQNVTLSCEQNLNHDAMYWYRQDPGQGLRLIYYSQIVNDFQKGDIAEGYSVSREKKESFPLTVTSAQKNPTAFYLCASSDRGRLPNQPQHFGDGTRLSIL.

The V and J genes are TRBV9 and TRBJ1-2, with D perhaps TRBD1 (5 bases). The CDR3 loop spans 12 amino acids. Trimming shortened V by 7 bases and J by 12 bases, and 19 bases separated the two germline ends. Germline V gives CDR1 SGDLS, CDR2 YYNGEE. CDR3 sequence (DNA): TGTGCCAGCCAGAGGGACGGGGGAGCTCACACCTTC. Its translation: CASQRDGGAHTF.